This T cell receptor (beta chain) was obtained from a study of CD8 T cells in ankylosing spondylitis (dated by TCRdb to 2016 to 2017). About the full investigation: The study set out to find disease-linked TCR variants by profiling T cell receptor beta repertoires in ankylosing spondylitis patients and healthy donors. The full study cohort comprised roughly 24 ankylosing spondylitis patients and roughly 110 healthy donors. Peripheral blood samples were taken, and synovial fluid was additionally collected from ankylosing spondylitis patients.

Looking up the germline V gene (reference sequence) yields CDR1 DFQATT and CDR2 SNEGSKA. The CDR3 holds 17 amino acids from the cysteine to the phenylalanine. CDR3 DNA is the only sequence kept; it has 51 bases, read in frame from the first base. For this chain, trimming is 4 bases at the V end and 8 bases at the J end, and the number of junction bases without a gene match is 11. Points the paper makes about the study in general: Some TCR beta motif variants had previously been reported in synovial fluid and blood of reactive arthritis patients, which suggested common disease-initiation mechanisms. According to the report, matched synovial fluid samples from ankylosing spondylitis patients were significantly enriched for the disease-linked clones. Blood from ankylosing spondylitis patients appeared to be characterized by a TCR beta motif made up of under ten highly homologous amino acid variants. In peripheral blood, the disease-linked clones were found at relatively low frequencies and had a CD8+ phenotype.

This clonotype has ten or more counts. The antigen it recognizes is unknown. No base qualities exist here, and no much larger clone lies one base off it. Sequencing was performed on an Illumina HiSeq 2500. Quantitative 5'-RACE with molecular barcodes was used to prepare TCR beta libraries. On the study's bioinformatics: Disease-linked TCR variants were identified with a new computational method built on a probabilistic model of VDJ rearrangement. TCRdb itself trimmed the public reads at Q25 with fastp, ran MiXCR and retained productive beta chains. Here each entry gathers all rows of one CDR3 protein and keeps the most common genes and DNA. The V and J calls come from TCRdb's annotation, not from the publication. Recorded for this sample are approximately 60,000 distinct CDR3 sequences; 6.2% of them occurred a single time. The top ten constitute about 5% of the sample. Synovial fluid samples were matched to blood samples from the same ankylosing spondylitis patients.

Sample: synovial fluid, either unsorted or a sorted T cell fraction (not recorded which). In this chain, TRBV20-1 is recombined with TRBJ2-1, with 16 middle bases fitting TRBD2. This TCR derives from a male donor with ankylosing spondylitis. CDR3 loop: CSATALRGLAGGDEQFF. The bases are TGCAGTGCTACAGCCTTACGGGGACTAGCGGGAGGGGATGAGCAGTTCTTC.